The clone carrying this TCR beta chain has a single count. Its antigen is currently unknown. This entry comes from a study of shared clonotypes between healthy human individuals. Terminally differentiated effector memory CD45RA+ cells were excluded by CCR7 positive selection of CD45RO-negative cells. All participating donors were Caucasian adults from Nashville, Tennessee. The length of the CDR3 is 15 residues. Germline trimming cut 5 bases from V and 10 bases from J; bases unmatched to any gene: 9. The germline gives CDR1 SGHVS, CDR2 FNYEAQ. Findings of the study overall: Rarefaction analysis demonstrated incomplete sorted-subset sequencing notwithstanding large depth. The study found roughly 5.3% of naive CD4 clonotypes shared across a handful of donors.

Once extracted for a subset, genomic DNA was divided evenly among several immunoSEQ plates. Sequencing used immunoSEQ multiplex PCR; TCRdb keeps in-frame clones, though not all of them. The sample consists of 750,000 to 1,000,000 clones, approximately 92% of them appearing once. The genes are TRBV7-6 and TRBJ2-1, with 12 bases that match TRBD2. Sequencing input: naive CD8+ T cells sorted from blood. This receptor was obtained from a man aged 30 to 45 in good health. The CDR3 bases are TGTGCCAGCAGCCCTCTAGCGGGAGGGCGATCCGAGCAGTTCTTC. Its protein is CASSPLAGGRSEQFF.